This T cell receptor beta chain was retrieved from a study of memory CD4+ T cells and cytomegalovirus serostatus. Across the study: This sample comes from healthy Belgian adults, under 10 CMV seropositive, approximately 25 seronegative.

Method: immunoSEQ multiplex PCR; TCRdb's copy keeps in-frame clones and lacks some. The top ten clones hold over 0.6% of a sample with roughly 28,000 clones, under 85% of them seen once. The sort gate was single viable CD3+CD4+CD8-CD45RO+ cells for memory CD4+ T cells. Study-wide findings and caveats: CD4+ memory repertoires contained about 40% of the roughly 160 reported CMV TCRbeta sequences.

In this sample, this clone turned up a few times. Its antigen is unknown. The CDR3 contains 16 residues. Per germline, CDR1 MNHEY and CDR2 SMNVEV (reference sequence). With V trimmed by 6 bases and J by 5 bases, 13 bases remained unmatched. Sequencing was performed on memory CD4+ T cells from blood. The sequence came from an adult in good health and CMV-seronegative. The chain employs TRBV27 and TRBJ2-1; the match to TRBD1 covers 7 bases. CDR3 coding DNA: TGTGCCAGCAGAATCCACAGGGGACCGATACACAATGAGCAGTTCTTC. Amino acid sequence: CASRIHRGPIHNEQFF.